The rows below give T cell receptor beta chains drawn from one sample of a study of blood T cell repertoires in COVID-19. Clones were read by immunoSEQ multiplex PCR, and TCRdb kept only the in-frame ones, dropping some. The sample holds around 250,000 clones, roughly 89% seen once. Sequenced input: peripheral blood. These receptor sequences come from a woman aged 40 to 49 who had recovered from COVID-19. CDR3s include the opening cysteine and the closing phenylalanine or tryptophan. Fields, in order: J gene, V gene, clone size, D gene, CDR3 DNA, CDR3 protein. A D gene is named only where the DNA matches it firmly. Clone size is shown for a subset of rows, as once, few, many or a class of expanded clone.

>TRBJ1-5|TRBV30|-|-
TGTGCCTGGAGTGCAGGGGGCAATCAGCCCCAGCATTTT
CAWSAGGNQPQHF
>TRBJ1-6|TRBV3-1/TRBV3-2|-|-
TGTGCCAGCAGCCTGGACGGACAAAGTGACTATAATTCACCCCTCCACTTT
CASSLDGQSDYNSPLHF
>TRBJ2-2|TRBV29-1|few|-
TGCAGCGTTGGTCTAACCGGGGAGCTGTTTTTT
CSVGLTGELFF
>TRBJ1-5|TRBV28|-|-
TGTGCCAGCAGTTCGTCCTTCGGGTATAGCAATCAGCCCCAGCATTTT
CASSSSFGYSNQPQHF
>TRBJ2-1|TRBV5-1|-|-
TGCGCCAGCAAGACGGCAGGGTCTAATGAGCAGTTCTTC
CASKTAGSNEQFF
>TRBJ1-4|TRBV15|-|TRBD1
TGTGCCACCAGCGGTACAGGGGGGACTAATGAAAAACTGTTTTTT
CATSGTGGTNEKLFF
>TRBJ2-7|TRBV7-2|-|TRBD1
TGTGCCAGCAGTCATGAGGGGACAGGACATTACGAGCAGTACTTC
CASSHEGTGHYEQYF
>TRBJ1-1|TRBV11-1|-|TRBD1
TGTGCCAGCAGCTTAAGATGGGGCAGGGGGCTCACTGAAGCTTTCTTT
CASSLRWGRGLTEAFF
>TRBJ1-5|TRBV2|-|TRBD1
TGTGCCAGCAGCCGCAGACAGGGTGCGGCTCCTACTCAGCCCCAGCATTTT
CASSRRQGAAPTQPQHF
>TRBJ1-5|TRBV19|once|TRBD1
TGTGCCAGTACTCCCCCGGGACAGGGATTTCAGCCCCAGCATTTT
CASTPPGQGFQPQHF
>TRBJ2-3|TRBV9|-|-
TGTGCCAGCAGCGTATCCGGAGGACGCACAGATACGCAGTATTTT
CASSVSGGRTDTQYF
>TRBJ2-2|TRBV7-9|-|TRBD2
TGTGCCAGCAGCGAAGTAGCGGGGGCCGGGGCCGGGGAGCTGTTTTTT
CASSEVAGAGAGELFF
>TRBJ1-2|TRBV7-9|-|TRBD1
TGTGCCAGCAGCCTAAGGGGGACAGGAGGTAGTTATGGCTACACCTTC
CASSLRGTGGSYGYTF
>TRBJ1-2|TRBV18|-|-
TGTGCCAGCTCACCCATGGAGCAATTCTTCGATGGCTACACCTTC
CASSPMEQFFDGYTF
>TRBJ2-5|TRBV2|-|-
TGTGCCAGCAATAAAGCGACAGGCCAAGAGACCCAGTACTTC
CASNKATGQETQYF
>TRBJ1-1|TRBV19|few|-
TGTGCCAGTAGTCCGGCTACAGGGCGGTCCGAAGCTTTCTTT
CASSPATGRSEAFF
>TRBJ1-6|TRBV5-1|-|-
TGCGCCAGCAGCTTTCGAGGGAATAATTCACCCCTCCACTTT
CASSFRGNNSPLHF
>TRBJ1-5|TRBV27|-|-
TGTGCCAGCAGTTTAAACAGGGTGGGCAATCAGCCCCAGCATTTT
CASSLNRVGNQPQHF
>TRBJ1-1|TRBV4-1|-|-
TGCGCCAGCAGCCAAGCACCGGGGAAGCTTCCTGAAGCTTTCTTT
CASSQAPGKLPEAFF
>TRBJ2-7|TRBV2|-|-
TGTGCCAGCAGGACCTTTGGCGGGGGCAAGGGGACCTACGAGCAGTACTTC
CASRTFGGGKGTYEQYF
>TRBJ2-7|TRBV14|-|-
TGTGCCAGCAGCCAAGTGGCAGGGGGGACCTACGAGCAGTACTTC
CASSQVAGGTYEQYF
>TRBJ1-6|TRBV2|-|TRBD1
TGTGCCAGCAGTGTTTGGACAGGAGATAATTCACCCCTCCACTTT
CASSVWTGDNSPLHF